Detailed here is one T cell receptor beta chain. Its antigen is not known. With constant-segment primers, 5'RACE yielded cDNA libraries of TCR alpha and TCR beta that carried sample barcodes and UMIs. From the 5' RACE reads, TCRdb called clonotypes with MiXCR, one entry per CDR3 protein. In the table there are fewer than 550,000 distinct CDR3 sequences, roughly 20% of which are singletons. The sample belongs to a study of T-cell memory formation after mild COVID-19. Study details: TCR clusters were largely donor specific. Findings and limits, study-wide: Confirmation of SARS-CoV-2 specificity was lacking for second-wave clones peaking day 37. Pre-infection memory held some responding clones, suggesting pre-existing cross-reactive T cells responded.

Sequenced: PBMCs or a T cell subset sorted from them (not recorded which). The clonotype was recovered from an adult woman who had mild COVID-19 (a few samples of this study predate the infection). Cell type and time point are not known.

The CDR3 sequence is CASSPPGWGSNNEQFF. Here the CDR3 DNA reads TGTGCCAGCAGCCCCCCTGGTTGGGGGAGCAACAATGAGCAGTTCTTC. The chain has TRBV7-9 and TRBJ2-1; tentatively, D is TRBD1 or TRBD2 (5 bases each). Deletions cut 5 bases from V and 5 bases from J, with 19 bases between. Germline V gene sequence: CDR1 SEHNR, CDR2 FQNEAQ (reference sequence). The CDR3 loop spans 16 amino acids.